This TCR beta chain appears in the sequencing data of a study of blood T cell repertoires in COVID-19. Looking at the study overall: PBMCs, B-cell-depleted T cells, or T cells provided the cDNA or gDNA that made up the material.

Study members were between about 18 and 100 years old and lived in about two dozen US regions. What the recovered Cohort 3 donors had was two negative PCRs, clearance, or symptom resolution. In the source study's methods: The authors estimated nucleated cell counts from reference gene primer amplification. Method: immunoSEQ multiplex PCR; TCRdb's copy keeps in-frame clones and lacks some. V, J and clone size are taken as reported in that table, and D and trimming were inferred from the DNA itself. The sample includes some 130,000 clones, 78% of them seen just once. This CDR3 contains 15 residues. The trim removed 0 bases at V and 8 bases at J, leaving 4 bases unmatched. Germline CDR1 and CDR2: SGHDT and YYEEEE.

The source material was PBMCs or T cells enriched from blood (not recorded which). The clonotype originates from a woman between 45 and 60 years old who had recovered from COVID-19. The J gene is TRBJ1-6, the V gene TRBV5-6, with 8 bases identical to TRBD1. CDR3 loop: CASSLDRGTHSPLHF. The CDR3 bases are TGTGCCAGCAGCTTGGACAGGGGGACCCATTCACCCCTCCACTTT.